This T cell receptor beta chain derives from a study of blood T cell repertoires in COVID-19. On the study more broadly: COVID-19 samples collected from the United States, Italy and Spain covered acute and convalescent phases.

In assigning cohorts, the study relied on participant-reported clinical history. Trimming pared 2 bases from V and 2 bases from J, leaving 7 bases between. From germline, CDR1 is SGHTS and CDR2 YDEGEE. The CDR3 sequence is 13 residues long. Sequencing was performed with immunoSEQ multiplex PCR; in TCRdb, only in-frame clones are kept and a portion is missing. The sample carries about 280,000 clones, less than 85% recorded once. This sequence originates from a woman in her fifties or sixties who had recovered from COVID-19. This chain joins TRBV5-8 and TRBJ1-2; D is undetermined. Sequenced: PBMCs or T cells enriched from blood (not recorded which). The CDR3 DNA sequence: TGTGCCAGCAGCTTCTCCCTAAACTATGGCTACACCTTC. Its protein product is CASSFSLNYGYTF.